These T cell receptor beta chains were read from a single sample in a study of chronic HIV infection and antiretroviral therapy. TCRdb ran MiXCR on the 5' RACE reads and lists one entry per CDR3 protein. There are 40,000 to 60,000 distinct CDR3 sequences in the sample; about 19% occur only once, and more than 2.5% lies in the top ten. The specimen sequenced was peripheral blood. The source of these receptors is an adult who had HIV and had not received antiretroviral therapy, or was an uninfected healthy control (not recorded which). CDR3s include the opening cysteine and the closing phenylalanine or tryptophan. The order of the fields is J gene, D gene, CDR3 length, V gene, clone size, CDR3 protein, CDR3 DNA. A D gene is named only where the DNA matches it firmly. Clone size is stated in some rows and not others, as once, few, many or a class when expanded.

TRBJ2-3 | . | 15 | TRBV4-1 | . | CASSHFPTSTDTQYF | TGCGCCAGCAGCCACTTCCCGACTAGCACAGATACGCAGTATTTT
TRBJ2-7 | . | 14 | TRBV18 | few | CASSPPTAGGEQYF | TGTGCCAGCTCACCACCGACTGCTGGTGGCGAGCAGTACTTC
TRBJ2-3 | . | 15 | TRBV2 | . | CAIGGLGADTDTQYF | TGTGCCATCGGGGGTCTAGGGGCTGACACAGATACGCAGTATTTT
TRBJ2-7 | . | 11 | TRBV29-1 | . | CSVGTRGEQYF | TGCAGCGTGGGCACTAGGGGCGAGCAGTACTTC
TRBJ1-1 | . | 16 | TRBV18 | . | CASSPQSVPMNTEAFF | TGTGCCAGCTCACCACAATCAGTTCCTATGAACACTGAAGCTTTCTTT
TRBJ1-1 | . | 14 | TRBV2 | few | CASSGRGMNTEAFF | TGTGCCAGCAGTGGGAGGGGCATGAACACTGAAGCTTTCTTT
TRBJ2-1 | TRBD2 | 14 | TRBV28 | . | CASRSSGTGHEQFF | TGTGCCAGCAGAAGTAGCGGGACGGGGCATGAGCAGTTCTTC
TRBJ1-5 | . | 13 | TRBV29-1 | . | CSARMESNQPQHF | TGCAGCGCCCGGATGGAGAGCAATCAGCCCCAGCATTTT
TRBJ2-7 | . | 14 | TRBV6-5 | . | CASSYSDSSYEQYF | TGTGCCAGCAGTTACTCCGACAGCTCCTACGAGCAGTACTTC
TRBJ1-5 | . | 16 | TRBV28 | few | CASSLLPRGAQEPQHF | TGTGCCAGCAGTTTGCTCCCGCGTGGGGCGCAGGAGCCCCAGCATTTT
TRBJ2-7 | TRBD2 | 14 | TRBV4-1 | few | CASSQGGAIYEQYF | TGCGCCAGCAGCCAGGGAGGGGCTATCTACGAGCAGTACTTC
TRBJ2-7 | . | 12 | TRBV20-1 | . | CSARLSTYEQYF | TGCAGTGCTAGACTGTCCACTTACGAGCAGTACTTC
TRBJ2-1 | . | 13 | TRBV20-1 | few | CSASSTDYNEQFF | TGCAGTGCTTCTTCGACTGACTACAATGAGCAGTTCTTC
TRBJ1-1 | . | 12 | TRBV5-5 | few | CASSFEEGEAFF | TGTGCCAGCAGCTTTGAGGAGGGTGAAGCTTTCTTT
TRBJ2-2 | . | 15 | TRBV27 | . | CASSFRGVGAGELFF | TGTGCCAGCAGTTTTCGAGGAGTTGGCGCCGGGGAGCTGTTTTTT
TRBJ1-5 | . | 13 | TRBV3-1 | . | CASSRQENQPQHF | TGTGCCAGCAGCCGCCAAGAGAATCAGCCCCAGCATTTT
TRBJ1-5 | . | 17 | TRBV4-1 | . | CASSQGNGQGVRQPQHF | TGCGCCAGCAGCCAAGGTAATGGCCAAGGGGTTCGTCAGCCCCAGCATTTT
TRBJ2-7 | . | 15 | TRBV28 | few | CASSLYRHSSYEQYF | TGTGCCAGCAGTTTATACAGGCACAGCTCCTACGAGCAGTACTTC
TRBJ2-5 | TRBD2 | 15 | TRBV2 | . | CASSETLAGAGTQYF | TGTGCCAGCAGTGAAACACTAGCGGGAGCCGGGACCCAGTACTTC
TRBJ2-1 | . | 12 | TRBV5-1 | few | CASSLEANEQFF | TGCGCCAGCAGCTTGGAAGCAAATGAGCAGTTCTTC
TRBJ1-3 | TRBD1 | 18 | TRBV15 | . | CATSRDIPQGAGGNTIYF | TGTGCCACCAGCAGAGATATTCCTCAGGGGGCAGGGGGAAACACCATATATTTT
TRBJ1-6 | TRBD1 | 16 | TRBV28 | many | CASSLVVGQGVVPLHF | TGTGCCAGCAGTTTGGTTGTGGGACAGGGGGTTGTACCCCTCCACTTT